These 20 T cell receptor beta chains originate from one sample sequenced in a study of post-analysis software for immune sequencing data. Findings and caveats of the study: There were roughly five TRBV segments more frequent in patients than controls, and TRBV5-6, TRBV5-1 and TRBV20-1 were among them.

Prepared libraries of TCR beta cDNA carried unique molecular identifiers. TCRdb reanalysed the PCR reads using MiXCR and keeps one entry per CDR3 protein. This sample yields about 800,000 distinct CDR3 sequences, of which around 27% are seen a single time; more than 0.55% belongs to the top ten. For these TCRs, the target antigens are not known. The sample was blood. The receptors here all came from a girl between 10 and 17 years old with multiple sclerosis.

The CDR3 nucleotides read TGCGCCAGCAGCATGGGACTAGCGTTCGAGCAGTACTTC. Protein: CASSMGLAFEQYF. V and J are TRBV5-1 and TRBJ2-7; 10 positions match TRBD2. The CDR3 consists of 13 residues. Unmatched junction bases numbered 4, after V lost 4 bases and J lost 6 bases. Germline V gene lookup returns CDR1 SGHRS and CDR2 YFSETQ.

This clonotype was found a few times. DNA of the CDR3: TGTGCCACCAGTGACGTTGGAGCGGACGGGGAGACCCAGTACTTC. Its translation is CATSDVGADGETQYF. The chain links TRBV24-1 to TRBJ2-5; weak D call: TRBD2 (5 bases). The CDR3 covers 15 residues. Per the germline V gene, CDR1 is KGHDR and CDR2 is SFDVKD. V dropped 4 bases and J dropped 5 bases, with 16 bases sitting between them.

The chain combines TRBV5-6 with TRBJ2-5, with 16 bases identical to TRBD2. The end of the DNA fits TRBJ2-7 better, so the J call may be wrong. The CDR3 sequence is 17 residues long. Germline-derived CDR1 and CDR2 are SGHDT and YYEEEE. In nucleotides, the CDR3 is TGTGCCAGCAGCCTGCTAACGGGACTAGCGGGAGGGGTCGAGCAGTACTTC. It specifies CASSLLTGLAGGVEQYF.

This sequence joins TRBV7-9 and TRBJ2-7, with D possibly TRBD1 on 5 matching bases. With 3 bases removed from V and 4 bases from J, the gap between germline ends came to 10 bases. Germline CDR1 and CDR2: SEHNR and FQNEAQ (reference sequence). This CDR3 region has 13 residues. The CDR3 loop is CASSFLSGYEQYF. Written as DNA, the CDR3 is TGTGCCAGCAGCTTTTTGTCAGGGTACGAGCAGTACTTC.

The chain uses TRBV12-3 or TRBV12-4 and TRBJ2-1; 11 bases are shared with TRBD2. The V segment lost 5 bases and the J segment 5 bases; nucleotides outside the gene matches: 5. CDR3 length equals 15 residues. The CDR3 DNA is TGTGCCAGCAGTCCAACTAGCGGGAGTGACAATGAGCAGTTCTTC. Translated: CASSPTSGSDNEQFF.

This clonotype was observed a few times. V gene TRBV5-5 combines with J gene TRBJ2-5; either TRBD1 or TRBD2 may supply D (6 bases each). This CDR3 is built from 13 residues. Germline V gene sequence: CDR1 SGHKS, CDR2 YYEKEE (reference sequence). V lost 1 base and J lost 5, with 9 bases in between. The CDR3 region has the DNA TGTGCCAGCAGCTTGCCGGGGGCCGAGACCCAGTACTTC. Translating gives CASSLPGAETQYF. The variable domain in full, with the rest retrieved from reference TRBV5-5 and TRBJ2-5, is DAGVTQSPTHLIKTRGQQVTLRCSPISGHKSVSWYQQVLGQGPQFIFQYYEKEERGRGNFPDRFSARQFPNYSSELNVNALLLGDSALYLCASSLPGAETQYFGPGTRLLVL.

The CDR3 DNA is TGTGCCAGCAGTGACCCGAGTACAGGGGGCGATTCACCCCTCCACTTT. Protein sequence: CASSDPSTGGDSPLHF. The chain has TRBV2 and TRBJ1-6, with 9 bases lining up with TRBD1. V lost 3 bases to trimming and J lost 8 bases; unmatched junction nucleotides: 8. CDR1 is SNHLY and CDR2 is FYNNEI in the germline V gene. CDR3 length: 16 residues.

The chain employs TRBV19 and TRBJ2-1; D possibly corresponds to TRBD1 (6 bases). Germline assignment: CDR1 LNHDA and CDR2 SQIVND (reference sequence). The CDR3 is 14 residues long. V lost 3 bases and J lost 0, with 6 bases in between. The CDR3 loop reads CASSMDSSYNEQFF. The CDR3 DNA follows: TGTGCCAGTAGTATGGACAGCTCCTACAATGAGCAGTTCTTC.

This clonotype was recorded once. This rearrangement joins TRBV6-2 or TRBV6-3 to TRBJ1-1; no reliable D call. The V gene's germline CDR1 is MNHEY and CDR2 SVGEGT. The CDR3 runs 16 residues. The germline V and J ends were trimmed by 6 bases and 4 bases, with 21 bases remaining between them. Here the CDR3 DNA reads TGTGCCAGCAGCTCTCACGGAGCGGGCTCGAGCACTGAAGCTTTCTTT. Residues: CASSSHGAGSSTEAFF.

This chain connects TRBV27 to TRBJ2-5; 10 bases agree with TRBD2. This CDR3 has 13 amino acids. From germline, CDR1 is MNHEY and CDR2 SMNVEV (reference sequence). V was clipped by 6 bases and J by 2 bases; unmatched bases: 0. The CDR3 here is CASRAGGQETQYF. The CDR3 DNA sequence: TGTGCCAGCAGAGCGGGAGGGCAAGAGACCCAGTACTTC.

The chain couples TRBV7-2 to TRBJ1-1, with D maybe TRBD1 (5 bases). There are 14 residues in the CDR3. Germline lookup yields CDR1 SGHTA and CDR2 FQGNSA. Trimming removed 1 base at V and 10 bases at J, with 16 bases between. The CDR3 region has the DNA TGTGCCAGCAGCTTAGGGGGGAATCGACCCCTAGCTTTCTTT. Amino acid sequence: CASSLGGNRPLAFF.

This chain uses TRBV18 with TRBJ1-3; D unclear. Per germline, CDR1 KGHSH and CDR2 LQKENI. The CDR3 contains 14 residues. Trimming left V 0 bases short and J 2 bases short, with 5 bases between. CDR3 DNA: TGTGCCAGCTCACCACCGGTGGCTGGAAACACCATATATTTT. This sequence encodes CASSPPVAGNTIYF.

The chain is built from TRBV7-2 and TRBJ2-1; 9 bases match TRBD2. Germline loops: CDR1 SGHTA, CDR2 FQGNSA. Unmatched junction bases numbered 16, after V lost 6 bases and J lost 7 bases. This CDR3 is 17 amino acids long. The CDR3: CASSPKRGSAGGNEQFF. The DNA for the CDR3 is TGTGCCAGCAGTCCAAAACGGGGGAGCGCGGGAGGGAATGAGCAGTTCTTC.

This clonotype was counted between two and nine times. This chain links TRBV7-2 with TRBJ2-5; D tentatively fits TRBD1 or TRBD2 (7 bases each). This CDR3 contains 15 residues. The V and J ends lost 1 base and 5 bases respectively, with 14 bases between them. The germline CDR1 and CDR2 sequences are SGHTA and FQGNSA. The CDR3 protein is CASSLGQGGLETQYF. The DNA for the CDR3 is TGTGCCAGCAGCTTAGGGCAGGGGGGGCTGGAGACCCAGTACTTC.

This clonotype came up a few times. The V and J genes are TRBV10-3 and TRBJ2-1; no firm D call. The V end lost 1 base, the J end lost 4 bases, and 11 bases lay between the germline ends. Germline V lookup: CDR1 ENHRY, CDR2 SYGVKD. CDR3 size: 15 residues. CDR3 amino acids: CAISELVTVYNEQFF. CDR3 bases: TGTGCCATCAGTGAGTTAGTTACAGTTTACAATGAGCAGTTCTTC.

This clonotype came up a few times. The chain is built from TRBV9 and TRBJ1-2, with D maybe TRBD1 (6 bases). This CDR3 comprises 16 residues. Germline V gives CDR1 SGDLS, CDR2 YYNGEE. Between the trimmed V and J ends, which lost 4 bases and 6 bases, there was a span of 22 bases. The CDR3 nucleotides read TGTGCCAGCAGCCCGTCCCCCCGCGGGGGGCTAGATGGCTACACCTTC. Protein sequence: CASSPSPRGGLDGYTF.

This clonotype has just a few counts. The CDR3 coding sequence is TGTGCCAGCAGCCCGTCGGCAGGGACAGCCAATACGGGAGAGACCCAGTACTTC. Translation: CASSPSAGTANTGETQYF. V and J are TRBV7-9 and TRBJ2-5, with 7 bases aligning to TRBD1. J gave up 4 bases and V 5 bases, and 19 bases lay outside the gene matches. The CDR3 totals 18 residues. Per the germline V gene, CDR1 is SEHNR and CDR2 is FQNEAQ (reference sequence).

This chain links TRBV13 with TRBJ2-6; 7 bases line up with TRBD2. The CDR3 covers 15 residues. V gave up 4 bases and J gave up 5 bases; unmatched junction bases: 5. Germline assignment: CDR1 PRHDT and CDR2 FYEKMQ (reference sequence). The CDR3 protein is CASSSLGGRANVLTF. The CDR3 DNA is TGTGCCAGCAGCTCACTCGGGGGGAGGGCCAACGTCCTGACTTTC.

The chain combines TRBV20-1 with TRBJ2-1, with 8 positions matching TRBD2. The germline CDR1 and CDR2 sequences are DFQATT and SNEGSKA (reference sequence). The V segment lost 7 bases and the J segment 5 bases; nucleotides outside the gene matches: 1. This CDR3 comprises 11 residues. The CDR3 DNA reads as TGCAGTGAAGCGGGGGACAATGAGCAGTTCTTC. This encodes CSEAGDNEQFF.

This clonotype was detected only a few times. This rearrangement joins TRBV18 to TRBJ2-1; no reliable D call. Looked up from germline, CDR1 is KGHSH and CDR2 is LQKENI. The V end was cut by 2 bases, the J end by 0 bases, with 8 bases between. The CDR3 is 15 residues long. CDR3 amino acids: CASSPSLSSYNEQFF. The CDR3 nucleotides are TGTGCCAGCTCACCATCCCTGAGCTCCTACAATGAGCAGTTCTTC.